This TCR beta chain emerged from a study of glioma-infiltrating T cells after dendritic cell vaccination. Germline V CDR1 and CDR2: LGHNA, YNFKEQ. The CDR3 is 16 amino acids. J gave up 5 bases and V 0 bases, and 6 bases lay outside the gene matches. Regarding this clone: Antigen: not known.

General study results and limits: Longer survival after dendritic cell vaccination followed higher pretreatment TIL content. TCR clonality showed no direct relationship with survival.

Time point indicated: after dendritic cell vaccination, including at tumor progression/relapse. All glioblastoma patients lacked an isocitrate dehydrogenase mutation. The PCR used 60 V beta and 13 J beta primers. The table came from immunoSEQ multiplex PCR; TCRdb's copy has only in-frame clones and leaves some out. The data hold about 65,000 clones, with around nine tenths observed a single time. Sequenced material: blood, taken after dendritic cell vaccination. The origin of this receptor is a human donor with glioblastoma. V and J are TRBV4-2 and TRBJ2-5; TRBD2 agrees at 10 bases. CDR3 in DNA: TGTGCCAGCAGCCAAGAAGAGCGGGGGGGCGCCGAGACCCAGTACTTC. It translates to CASSQEERGGAETQYF.